This is a list of T cell receptor beta chains from one sample in a study of CD8 T cells in Susac syndrome. TCRdb called the immunoSEQ multiplex PCR reads again in MiXCR, with one record for every CDR3 protein. Of about 90,000 distinct CDR3 sequences in the sample, roughly 96% were seen once. The sequenced sample consisted of CD8+ T cells from PBMCs. The receptor source for this set is a human donor with Susac syndrome. Both conserved end residues are part of each CDR3. The D gene is left open where the match is weak.

d_call: -
j_call: TRBJ1-5
v_call: TRBV12-3/TRBV12-4
cdr3_length: 16
cdr3_aa: CASRLDKGRTDQPQHF
cdr3_nt: TGTGCCAGCAGGTTGGACAAGGGGAGGACGGATCAGCCCCAGCATTTT

d_call: -
j_call: TRBJ2-7
v_call: TRBV19
cdr3_length: 14
cdr3_aa: CASSTRDGTYEQYF
cdr3_nt: TGTGCCAGTAGTACCCGGGACGGGACCTACGAGCAGTACTTC

d_call: -
j_call: TRBJ1-1
v_call: TRBV7-8
cdr3_length: 15
cdr3_aa: CASSSRGSRNTEAFF
cdr3_nt: TGTGCCAGCAGCTCCCGGGGAAGCAGGAACACTGAAGCTTTCTTT

d_call: -
j_call: TRBJ2-5
v_call: TRBV7-2
cdr3_length: 14
cdr3_aa: CASSRQSQQETQYF
cdr3_nt: TGTGCCAGCAGCCGGCAGTCCCAACAAGAGACCCAGTACTTC

d_call: -
j_call: TRBJ2-5
v_call: TRBV19
cdr3_length: 13
cdr3_aa: CASSRGNQETQYF
cdr3_nt: TGTGCCAGTAGTAGAGGCAACCAAGAGACCCAGTACTTC

d_call: -
j_call: TRBJ2-2
v_call: TRBV7-2
cdr3_length: 14
cdr3_aa: CASSLTRNTGELFF
cdr3_nt: TGTGCCAGCAGCCTAACGAGGAACACCGGGGAGCTGTTTTTT

d_call: TRBD1
j_call: TRBJ2-7
v_call: TRBV4-3
cdr3_length: 14
cdr3_aa: CASSQRTGPYEQYF
cdr3_nt: TGCGCCAGCAGCCAAAGGACAGGGCCCTACGAGCAGTACTTC

d_call: -
j_call: TRBJ2-7
v_call: TRBV7-9
cdr3_length: 13
cdr3_aa: CASSLMGSYEQYF
cdr3_nt: TGTGCCAGCAGCTTAATGGGGTCCTACGAGCAGTACTTC

d_call: -
j_call: TRBJ1-2
v_call: TRBV11-3
cdr3_length: 15
cdr3_aa: CASSGPLGAGYGYTF
cdr3_nt: TGTGCCAGCAGCGGTCCATTGGGGGCCGGCTATGGCTACACCTTC

d_call: TRBD1
j_call: TRBJ1-2
v_call: TRBV20-1
cdr3_length: 13
cdr3_aa: CSARTGGNYGYTF
cdr3_nt: TGCAGTGCCCGGACAGGGGGTAACTATGGCTACACCTTC

d_call: -
j_call: TRBJ2-4
v_call: TRBV20-1
cdr3_length: 13
cdr3_aa: CSVITGTQNIQYF
cdr3_nt: TGCAGTGTCATCACCGGGACGCAAAACATTCAGTACTTC

d_call: -
j_call: TRBJ2-1
v_call: TRBV14
cdr3_length: 13
cdr3_aa: CASSPRDPRRQFF
cdr3_nt: TGTGCCAGCAGCCCCCGGGACCCGAGAAGGCAGTTCTTC

d_call: -
j_call: TRBJ1-2
v_call: TRBV5-1
cdr3_length: 12
cdr3_aa: CASTFGGNGYTF
cdr3_nt: TGCGCCAGCACCTTCGGGGGGAATGGCTACACCTTC

d_call: -
j_call: TRBJ2-1
v_call: TRBV2
cdr3_length: 12
cdr3_aa: CASSLDDNEQFF
cdr3_nt: TGTGCCAGCAGTCTCGATGACAATGAGCAGTTCTTC

d_call: -
j_call: TRBJ2-2
v_call: TRBV5-6
cdr3_length: 15
cdr3_aa: CASSLLSVATGELFF
cdr3_nt: TGTGCCAGCAGCTTGTTATCAGTGGCCACCGGGGAGCTGTTTTTT

d_call: -
j_call: TRBJ2-7
v_call: TRBV5-1
cdr3_length: 14
cdr3_aa: CASSLEGTSYEQYF
cdr3_nt: TGCGCCAGCAGCTTGGAGGGCACTTCCTACGAGCAGTACTTC

d_call: -
j_call: TRBJ2-7
v_call: TRBV7-8
cdr3_length: 16
cdr3_aa: CASSSMPGAVTYEQYF
cdr3_nt: TGTGCCAGCAGCTCTATGCCGGGTGCAGTAACCTACGAGCAGTACTTC

d_call: -
j_call: TRBJ1-1
v_call: TRBV27
cdr3_length: 16
cdr3_aa: CASSSPGGYMNTEAFF
cdr3_nt: TGTGCCAGCAGTTCCCCCGGGGGGTACATGAACACTGAAGCTTTCTTT

d_call: TRBD2
j_call: TRBJ2-1
v_call: TRBV10-3
cdr3_length: 16
cdr3_aa: CAISDVAGGVNSEQFF
cdr3_nt: TGTGCCATCAGTGATGTTGCGGGGGGGGTTAATAGTGAGCAGTTCTTC

d_call: -
j_call: TRBJ2-3
v_call: TRBV5-1
cdr3_length: 15
cdr3_aa: CASSLDPSSTDTQYF
cdr3_nt: TGCGCCAGCAGCTTGGACCCCAGCAGCACAGATACGCAGTATTTT

d_call: TRBD2
j_call: TRBJ2-2
v_call: TRBV20-1
cdr3_length: 13
cdr3_aa: CSARPREGGELFF
cdr3_nt: TGCAGTGCCCGCCCCCGGGAGGGCGGGGAGCTGTTTTTT

d_call: -
j_call: TRBJ1-1
v_call: TRBV7-9
cdr3_length: 14
cdr3_aa: CASSHDGRDTEAFF
cdr3_nt: TGTGCCAGCAGTCATGACGGGCGGGACACTGAAGCTTTCTTT

d_call: -
j_call: TRBJ2-3
v_call: TRBV29-1
cdr3_length: 12
cdr3_aa: CSVLAAGDTQYF
cdr3_nt: TGCAGCGTTCTTGCGGCGGGAGATACGCAGTATTTT

d_call: -
j_call: TRBJ2-6
v_call: TRBV6-5
cdr3_length: 18
cdr3_aa: CASSYSGAAASGANVLTF
cdr3_nt: TGTGCCAGCAGTTACTCCGGGGCCGCGGCCTCTGGGGCCAACGTCCTGACTTTC

d_call: -
j_call: TRBJ2-7
v_call: TRBV6-1
cdr3_length: 15
cdr3_aa: CASSERAGPFDEQYF
cdr3_nt: TGTGCCAGCAGTGAACGGGCAGGGCCTTTCGACGAGCAGTACTTC

d_call: TRBD1
j_call: TRBJ1-1
v_call: TRBV6-6
cdr3_length: 15
cdr3_aa: CASSKPGQGRTEAFF
cdr3_nt: TGTGCCAGCAGTAAACCTGGACAGGGAAGGACTGAAGCTTTCTTT

d_call: -
j_call: TRBJ2-6
v_call: TRBV21-1
cdr3_length: 15
cdr3_aa: CASGDRDSGANVLTF
cdr3_nt: TGTGCCAGCGGGGACAGGGATTCTGGGGCCAACGTCCTGACTTTC

d_call: -
j_call: TRBJ1-1
v_call: TRBV7-9
cdr3_length: 15
cdr3_aa: CASSPLGFQNTEAFF
cdr3_nt: TGTGCCAGCAGCCCGCTGGGGTTTCAGAACACTGAAGCTTTCTTT